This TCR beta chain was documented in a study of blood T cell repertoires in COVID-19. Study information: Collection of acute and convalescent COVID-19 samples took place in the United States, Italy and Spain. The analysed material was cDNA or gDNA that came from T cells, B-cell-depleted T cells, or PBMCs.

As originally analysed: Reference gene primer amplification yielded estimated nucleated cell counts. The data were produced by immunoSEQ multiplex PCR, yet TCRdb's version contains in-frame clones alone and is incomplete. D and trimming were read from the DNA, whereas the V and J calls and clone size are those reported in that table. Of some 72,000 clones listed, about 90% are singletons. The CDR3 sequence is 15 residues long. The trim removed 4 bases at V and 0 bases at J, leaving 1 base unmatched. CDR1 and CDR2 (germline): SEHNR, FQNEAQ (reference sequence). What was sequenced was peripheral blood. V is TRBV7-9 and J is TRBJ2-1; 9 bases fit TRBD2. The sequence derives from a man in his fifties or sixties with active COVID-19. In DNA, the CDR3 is TGTGCCAGCAGCTCTAGCGGGAACTCCTACAATGAGCAGTTCTTC. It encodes CASSSSGNSYNEQFF.